This record looks at one T cell receptor (beta chain) sequence and its context. Antigen: not known. V was pared by 6 bases and J by 0 bases, with 9 bases between. Germline V gene data show CDR1 as KGHSH and CDR2 as LQKENI. The CDR3 is made up of 13 amino acids. The sample originates from a study of cytomegalovirus exposure and HLA in healthy donors. Study-wide results and caveats: CMV antigen specificity was confirmed in vitro for a few CMV-associated chains.

The PCR ran on 60 Vbeta and 13 Jbeta primers. The data were produced by immunoSEQ multiplex PCR, yet TCRdb's version contains in-frame clones alone and is incomplete. The sample contains about 98,000 clones, roughly 80% of which appear only once. Sequencing used PBMCs. The rearrangement joins TRBV18 to TRBJ2-7; a possible D gene is TRBD1 (5 bases). The receptor was isolated from a man in his sixties in good health and CMV-seropositive. The CDR3, as DNA: TGTGCCAGCTCTGCCAGGGCCTCCTACGAGCAGTACTTC. The encoded protein is CASSARASYEQYF.